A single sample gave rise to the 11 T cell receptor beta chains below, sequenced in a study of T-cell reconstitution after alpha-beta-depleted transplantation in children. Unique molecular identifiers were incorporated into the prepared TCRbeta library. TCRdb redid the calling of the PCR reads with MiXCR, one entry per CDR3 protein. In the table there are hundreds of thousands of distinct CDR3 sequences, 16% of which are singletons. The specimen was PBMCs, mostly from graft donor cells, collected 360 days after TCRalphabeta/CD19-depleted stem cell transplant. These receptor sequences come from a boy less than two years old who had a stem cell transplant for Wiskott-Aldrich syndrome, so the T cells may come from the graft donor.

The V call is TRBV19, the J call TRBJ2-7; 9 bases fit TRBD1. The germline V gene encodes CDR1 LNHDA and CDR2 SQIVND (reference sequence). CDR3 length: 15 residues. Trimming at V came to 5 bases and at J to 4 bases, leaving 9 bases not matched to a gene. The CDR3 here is CASSLTGTGRYEQYF. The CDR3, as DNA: TGTGCCAGTAGTCTAACCGGGACAGGGAGGTACGAGCAGTACTTC.

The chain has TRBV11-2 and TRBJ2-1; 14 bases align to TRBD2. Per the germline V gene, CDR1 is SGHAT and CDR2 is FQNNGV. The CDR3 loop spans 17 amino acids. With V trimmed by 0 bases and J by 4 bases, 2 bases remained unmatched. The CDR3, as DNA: TGTGCCAGCAGCTTAGAGGGACTAGCGGGGGTTTACAATGAGCAGTTCTTC. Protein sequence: CASSLEGLAGVYNEQFF.

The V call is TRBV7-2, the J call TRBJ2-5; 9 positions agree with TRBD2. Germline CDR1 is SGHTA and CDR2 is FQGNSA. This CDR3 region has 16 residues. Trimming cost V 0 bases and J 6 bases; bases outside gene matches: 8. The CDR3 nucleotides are TGTGCCAGCAGCTTAGCGGGCGGGAGGGCTGGGAAGACCCAGTACTTC. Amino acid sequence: CASSLAGGRAGKTQYF.

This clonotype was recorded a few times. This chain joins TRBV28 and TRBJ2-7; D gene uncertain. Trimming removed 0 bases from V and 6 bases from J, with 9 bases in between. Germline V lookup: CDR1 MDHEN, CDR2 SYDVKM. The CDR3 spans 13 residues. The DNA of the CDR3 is TGTGCCAGCAGTTTATGGCGCAGATCCGAGCAGTACTTC. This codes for CASSLWRRSEQYF.

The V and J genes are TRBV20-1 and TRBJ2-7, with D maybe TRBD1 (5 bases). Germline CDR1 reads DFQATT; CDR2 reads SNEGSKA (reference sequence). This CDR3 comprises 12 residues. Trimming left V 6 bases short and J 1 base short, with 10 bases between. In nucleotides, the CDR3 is TGCAGTGCGAGGACATATTCCTACGAGCAGTACTTC. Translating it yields CSARTYSYEQYF.

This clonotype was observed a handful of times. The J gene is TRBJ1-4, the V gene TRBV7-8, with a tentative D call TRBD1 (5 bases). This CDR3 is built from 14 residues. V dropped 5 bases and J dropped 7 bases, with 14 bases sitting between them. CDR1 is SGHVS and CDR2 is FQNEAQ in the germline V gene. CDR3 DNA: TGTGCCAGCAGCCCAGGCAGGGTTGGTGAAAAACTGTTTTTT. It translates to CASSPGRVGEKLFF.

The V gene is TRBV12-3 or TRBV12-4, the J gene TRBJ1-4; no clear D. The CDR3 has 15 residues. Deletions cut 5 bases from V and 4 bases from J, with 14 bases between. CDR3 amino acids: CASSPRAALNEKLFF. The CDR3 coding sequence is TGTGCCAGCAGTCCGCGGGCAGCGCTTAATGAAAAACTGTTTTTT.

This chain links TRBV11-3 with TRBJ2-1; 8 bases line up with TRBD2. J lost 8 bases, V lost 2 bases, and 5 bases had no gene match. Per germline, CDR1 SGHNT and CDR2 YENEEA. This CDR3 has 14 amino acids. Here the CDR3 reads CASSLSGSIDEQFF. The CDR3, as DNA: TGTGCCAGCAGCTTAAGCGGGAGTATCGATGAGCAGTTCTTC. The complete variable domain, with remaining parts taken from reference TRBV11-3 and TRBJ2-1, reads EAGVVQSPRYKIIEKKQPVAFWCNPISGHNTLYWYLQNLGQGPELLIRYENEEAVDDSQLPKDRFSAERLKGVDSTLKIQPAELGDSAVYLCASSLSGSIDEQFFGPGTRLTVL.

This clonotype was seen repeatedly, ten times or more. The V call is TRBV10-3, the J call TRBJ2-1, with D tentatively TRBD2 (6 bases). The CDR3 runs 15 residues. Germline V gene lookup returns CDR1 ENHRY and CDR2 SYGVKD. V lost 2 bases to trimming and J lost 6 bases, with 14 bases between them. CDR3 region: CAISEPGLTPNEQFF. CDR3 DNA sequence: TGTGCCATCAGTGAGCCGGGACTCACCCCCAATGAGCAGTTCTTC.

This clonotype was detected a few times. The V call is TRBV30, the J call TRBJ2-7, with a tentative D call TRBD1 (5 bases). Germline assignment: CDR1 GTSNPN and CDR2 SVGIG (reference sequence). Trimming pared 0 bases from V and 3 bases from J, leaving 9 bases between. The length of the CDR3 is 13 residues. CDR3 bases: TGTGCCTGGAGTGTAGGGGTCCACTACGAGCAGTACTTC. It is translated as CAWSVGVHYEQYF.

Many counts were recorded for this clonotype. Here the CDR3 reads CASSQETAGGGETQYF. For the CDR3, the DNA is TGCGCCAGCAGCCAAGAGACAGCGGGAGGTGGAGAGACCCAGTACTTC. The V and J genes are TRBV4-3 and TRBJ2-5, with 9 bases lining up with TRBD2. The J segment lost 4 bases and the V segment lost 0 bases, leaving 6 bases of the junction unmatched. Germline-derived CDR1 and CDR2 are LGHNA and YSLEER. This CDR3 has 16 residues.